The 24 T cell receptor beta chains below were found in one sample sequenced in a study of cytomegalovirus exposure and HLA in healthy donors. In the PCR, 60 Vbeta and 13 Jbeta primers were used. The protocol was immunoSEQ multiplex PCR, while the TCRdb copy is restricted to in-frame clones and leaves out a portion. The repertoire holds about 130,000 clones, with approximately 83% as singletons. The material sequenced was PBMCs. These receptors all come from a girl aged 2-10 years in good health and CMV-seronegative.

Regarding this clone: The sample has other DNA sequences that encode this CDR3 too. The CDR3 is CASSLEGASYEQYF. CDR3 sequence (DNA): TGCGCCAGCAGCTTGGAAGGGGCCTCCTACGAGCAGTACTTC. The genes are TRBV5-1 and TRBJ2-7; tentative D call: TRBD1 (5 bases). Germline lookup yields CDR1 SGHRS and CDR2 YFSETQ. There are 14 residues in the CDR3. The V gene lost 0 bases and the J gene lost 0 bases, with 7 bases spanning the gap.

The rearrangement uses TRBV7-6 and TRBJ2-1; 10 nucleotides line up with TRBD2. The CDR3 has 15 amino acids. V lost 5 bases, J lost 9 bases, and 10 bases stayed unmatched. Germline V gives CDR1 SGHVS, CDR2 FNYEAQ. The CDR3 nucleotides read TGTGCCAGCAGCGTTAGCGGGGGGCTGGGTGGTGAGCAGTTCTTC. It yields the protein CASSVSGGLGGEQFF.

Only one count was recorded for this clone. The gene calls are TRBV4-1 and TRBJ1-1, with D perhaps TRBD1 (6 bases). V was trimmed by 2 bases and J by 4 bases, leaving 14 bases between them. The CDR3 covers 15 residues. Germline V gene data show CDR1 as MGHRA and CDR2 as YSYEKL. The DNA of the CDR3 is TGCGCCAGCAGCCAATGGGGGGGCGCGGGCACTGAAGCTTTCTTT. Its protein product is CASSQWGGAGTEAFF.

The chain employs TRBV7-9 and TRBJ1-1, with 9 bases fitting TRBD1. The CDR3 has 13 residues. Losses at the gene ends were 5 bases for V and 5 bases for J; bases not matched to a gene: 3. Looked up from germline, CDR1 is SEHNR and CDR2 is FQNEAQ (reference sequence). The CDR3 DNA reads TGTGCCAGCAGCACAGGGGGCTGGACTGAAGCTTTCTTT. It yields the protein CASSTGGWTEAFF.

As DNA, the CDR3 is TGTGCCAGCAGCCTTCTAGCGGGGGGGCCTATCACAGATACGCAGTATTTT. Protein product: CASSLLAGGPITDTQYF. The chain joins TRBV7-9 to TRBJ2-3, with 12 bases identical to TRBD2. This CDR3 is built from 17 residues. J gave up 2 bases and V 5 bases, and 8 bases lay outside the gene matches. Germline CDR1 SEHNR, CDR2 FQNEAQ (reference sequence).

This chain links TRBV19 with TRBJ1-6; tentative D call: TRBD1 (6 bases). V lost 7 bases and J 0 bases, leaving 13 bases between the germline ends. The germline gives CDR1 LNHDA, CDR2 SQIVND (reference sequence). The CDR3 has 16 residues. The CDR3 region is CASTQTGNSYNSPLHF. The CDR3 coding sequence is TGTGCCAGTACCCAAACAGGGAACTCCTATAATTCACCCCTCCACTTT.

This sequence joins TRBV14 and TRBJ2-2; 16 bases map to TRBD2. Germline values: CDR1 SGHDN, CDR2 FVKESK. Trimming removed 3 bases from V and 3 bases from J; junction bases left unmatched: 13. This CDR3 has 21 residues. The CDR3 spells CASSHILPGTSGRAHTGELFF. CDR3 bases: TGTGCCAGCAGCCACATCTTGCCCGGGACTAGCGGGAGGGCGCACACCGGGGAGCTGTTTTTT.

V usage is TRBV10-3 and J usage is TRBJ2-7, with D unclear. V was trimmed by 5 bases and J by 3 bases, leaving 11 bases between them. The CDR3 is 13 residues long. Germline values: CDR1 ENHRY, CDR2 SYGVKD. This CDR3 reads CAISPGQLYEQYF. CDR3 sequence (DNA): TGTGCCATCAGTCCGGGTCAGCTCTACGAGCAGTACTTC.

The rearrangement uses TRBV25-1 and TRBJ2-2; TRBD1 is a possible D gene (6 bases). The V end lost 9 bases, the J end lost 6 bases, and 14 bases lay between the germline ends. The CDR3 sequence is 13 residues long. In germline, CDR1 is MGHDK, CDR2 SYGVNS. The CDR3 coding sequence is TGTGCCAGTTCAGACAGGTTCCCCGGGGAGCTGTTTTTT. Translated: CASSDRFPGELFF.

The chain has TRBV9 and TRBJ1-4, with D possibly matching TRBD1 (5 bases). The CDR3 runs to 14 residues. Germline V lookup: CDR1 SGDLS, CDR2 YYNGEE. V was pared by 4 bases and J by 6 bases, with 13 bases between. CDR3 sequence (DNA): TGTGCCAGCAGCTCAACGGGACTTGATGAAAAACTGTTTTTT. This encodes CASSSTGLDEKLFF.

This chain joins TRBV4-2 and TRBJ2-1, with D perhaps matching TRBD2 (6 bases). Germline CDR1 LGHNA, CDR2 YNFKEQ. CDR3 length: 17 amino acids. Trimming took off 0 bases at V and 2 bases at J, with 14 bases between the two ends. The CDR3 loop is CASSQEGDGSPYNEQFF. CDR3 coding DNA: TGTGCCAGCAGCCAAGAAGGGGACGGGAGCCCCTACAATGAGCAGTTCTTC.

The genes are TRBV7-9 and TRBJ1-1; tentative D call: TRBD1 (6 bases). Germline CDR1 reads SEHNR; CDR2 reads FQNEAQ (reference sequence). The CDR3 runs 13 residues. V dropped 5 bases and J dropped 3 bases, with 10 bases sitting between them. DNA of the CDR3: TGTGCCAGCAGCCCCGGACAGCACACTGAAGCTTTCTTT. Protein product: CASSPGQHTEAFF.

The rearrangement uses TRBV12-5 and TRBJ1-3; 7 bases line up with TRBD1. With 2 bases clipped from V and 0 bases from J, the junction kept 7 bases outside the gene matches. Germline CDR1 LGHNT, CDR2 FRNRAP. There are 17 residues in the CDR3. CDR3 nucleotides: TGTGCTAGTGGTTTGTCAAAGACAGGGCGCTCTGGAAACACCATATATTTT. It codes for CASGLSKTGRSGNTIYF.

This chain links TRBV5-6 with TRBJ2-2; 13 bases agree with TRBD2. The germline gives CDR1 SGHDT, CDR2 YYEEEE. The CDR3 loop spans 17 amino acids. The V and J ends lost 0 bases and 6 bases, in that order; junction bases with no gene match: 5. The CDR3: CASSLGLAGGSPGELFF. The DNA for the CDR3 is TGTGCCAGCAGCTTGGGACTAGCGGGGGGATCACCCGGGGAGCTGTTTTTT.

The CDR3 nucleotides are TGTGCCAGCAGCTTGGGACAGGGGGCGTATCGGTACTTC. The encoded protein is CASSLGQGAYRYF. This chain links TRBV5-6 with TRBJ2-4; 10 nucleotides match TRBD1. Germline V gives CDR1 SGHDT, CDR2 YYEEEE. V shed 0 bases and J 15 bases; nucleotides not matched to a gene: 6. The CDR3 totals 13 residues. The full variable domain, with the rest looked up from reference TRBV5-6 and TRBJ2-4, is DAGVTQSPTHLIKTRGQQVTLRCSPKSGHDTVSWYQQALGQGPQFIFQYYEEEERQRGNFPDRFSGHQFPNYSSELNVNALLLGDSALYLCASSLGQGAYRYFGAGTRLSVL.

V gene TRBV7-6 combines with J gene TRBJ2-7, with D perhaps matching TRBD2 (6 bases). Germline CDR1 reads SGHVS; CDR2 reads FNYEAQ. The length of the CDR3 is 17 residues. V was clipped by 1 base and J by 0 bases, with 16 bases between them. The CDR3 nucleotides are TGTGCCAGCAGCTTAGACCTGCGCGGGACCCCCTCCTACGAGCAGTACTTC. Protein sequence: CASSLDLRGTPSYEQYF.

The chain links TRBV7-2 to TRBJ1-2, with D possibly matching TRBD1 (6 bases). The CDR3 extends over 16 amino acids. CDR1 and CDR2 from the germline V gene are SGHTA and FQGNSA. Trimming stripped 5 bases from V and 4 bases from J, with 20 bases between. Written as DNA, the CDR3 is TGTGCCAGCAGCCGCTCCCCCGGGGGGCCGGGCTATGGCTACACCTTC. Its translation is CASSRSPGGPGYGYTF.

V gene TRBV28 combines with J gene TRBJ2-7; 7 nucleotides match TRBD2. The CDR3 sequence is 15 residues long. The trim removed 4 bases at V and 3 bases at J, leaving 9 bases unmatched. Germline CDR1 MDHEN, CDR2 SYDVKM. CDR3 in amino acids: CASSSHRDYHYEQYF. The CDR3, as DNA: TGTGCCAGCAGTTCCCACCGGGACTACCACTACGAGCAGTACTTC.

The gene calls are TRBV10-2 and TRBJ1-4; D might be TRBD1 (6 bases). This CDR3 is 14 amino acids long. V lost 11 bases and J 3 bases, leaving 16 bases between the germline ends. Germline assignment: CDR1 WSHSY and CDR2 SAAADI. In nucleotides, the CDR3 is TGCGCCTCCTCCGTGGGACATCCTAATGAAAAACTGTTTTTT. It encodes CASSVGHPNEKLFF.

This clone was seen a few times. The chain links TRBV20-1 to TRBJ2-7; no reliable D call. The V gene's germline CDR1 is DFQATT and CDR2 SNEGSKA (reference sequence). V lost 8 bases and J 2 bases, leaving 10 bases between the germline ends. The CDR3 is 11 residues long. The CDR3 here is CSKARAYEQYF. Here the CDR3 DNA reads TGCAGTAAAGCTAGAGCCTACGAGCAGTACTTC.

The DNA for the CDR3 is TGCGCCAGCAGTGATCGGCTAGCGGGAGACATTAGCACAGATACGCAGTATTTT. Translated: CASSDRLAGDISTDTQYF. This rearrangement joins TRBV10-2 to TRBJ2-3; 10 nucleotides line up with TRBD2. The trim removed 3 bases at V and 0 bases at J, leaving 9 bases unmatched. CDR3 length equals 18 residues. In germline, CDR1 is WSHSY, CDR2 SAAADI.

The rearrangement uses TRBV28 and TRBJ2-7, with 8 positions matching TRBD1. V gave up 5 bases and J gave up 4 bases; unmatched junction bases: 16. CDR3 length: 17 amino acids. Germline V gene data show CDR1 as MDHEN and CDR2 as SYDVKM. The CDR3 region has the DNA TGTGCCAGCAGTCTCCGGACAGGGTCGAATTTGCCGTACGAGCAGTACTTC. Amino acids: CASSLRTGSNLPYEQYF.

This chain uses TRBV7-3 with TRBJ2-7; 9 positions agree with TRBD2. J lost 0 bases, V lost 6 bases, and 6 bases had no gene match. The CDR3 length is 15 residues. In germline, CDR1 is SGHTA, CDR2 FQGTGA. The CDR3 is CASSPAGGPSYEQYF. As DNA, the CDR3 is TGTGCCAGCAGTCCAGCGGGGGGCCCCTCCTACGAGCAGTACTTC.

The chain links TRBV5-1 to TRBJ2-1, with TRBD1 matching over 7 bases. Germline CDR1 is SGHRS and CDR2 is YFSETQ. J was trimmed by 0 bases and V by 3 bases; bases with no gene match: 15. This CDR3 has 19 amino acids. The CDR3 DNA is TGCGCCAGCAGCTCCGGACAGGTACTATCCCCCTGCTCCTACAATGAGCAGTTCTTC. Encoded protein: CASSSGQVLSPCSYNEQFF.